At least ten counts were recorded for the clone carrying this T cell receptor (beta chain). Its antigen is currently unknown. Researchers took RNA transcripts and amplified TCR beta CDR3 regions from them. RT-PCR was first run with HTBI primers, then multiplex PCR in a second round. TCRdb called the multiplex PCR reads again in MiXCR, with one record for every CDR3 protein. The sample yields about 500,000 distinct CDR3 sequences, approximately 35% seen once. Diagnoses were established from clinical symptoms, serum thyroxine, TRAb, thyroid ultrasound and orbital computed tomography. The data derive from a study of Graves' ophthalmopathy and Graves' hyperthyroidism. Study outcomes and limitations: For separating ophthalmopathy from stable hyperthyroidism, a 13-signature model gave under 90% sensitivity and around 76% specificity.

The germline V gene has CDR1 WNHNN and CDR2 SYGVQD (reference sequence). The CDR3 runs 14 residues. The V end was cut by 7 bases, the J end by 0 bases, with 10 bases between. Sequencing input: peripheral blood or thyroid tissue (not recorded which). This TCR came from an adult man with Graves' hyperthyroidism. The gene calls are TRBV10-1 and TRBJ1-5; no clear D gene. The DNA of the CDR3 is TGCGCCAGCACTCGGCATTCTAGCAATCAGCCCCAGCATTTT. Translation gives CASTRHSSNQPQHF.